Following are 12 T cell receptor beta chains from one sample sequenced in a study of shared clonotypes between healthy human individuals. CD8 cells classed as naive were CD45RO-negative and positively selected for CCR7, excluding terminally differentiated effector memory CD45RA+ cells. Repertoires were generated with immunoSEQ multiplex PCR, while TCRdb's copy carries only in-frame clones and drops some. Of hundreds of thousands of clones in the sample, around 95% were seen once. The sequenced sample consisted of naive CD8+ T cells sorted from blood. The receptors were sampled from a woman in her twenties or thirties in good health.

The rearrangement links TRBV11-2 to TRBJ1-5, with TRBD1 matching 9 bases. V was clipped by 5 bases and J by 5 bases; unmatched bases: 1. CDR1 and CDR2 from the germline V gene are SGHAT and FQNNGV. There are 13 residues in the CDR3. Here the CDR3 DNA reads TGTGCCAGCAGCCGGACAGGGGATCAGCCCCAGCATTTT. Encoded protein: CASSRTGDQPQHF.

The rearrangement joins TRBV9 to TRBJ2-1; a weak D match, TRBD2 (5 bases). From germline, CDR1 is SGDLS and CDR2 YYNGEE. Trimming stripped 2 bases from V and 8 bases from J, with 17 bases between. The CDR3 is made up of 15 amino acids. In DNA, the CDR3 is TGTGCCAGCAGCGTTGATCCTAGCATGATGGATGAGCAGTTCTTC. Its translation is CASSVDPSMMDEQFF.

The chain recombines TRBV27 with TRBJ2-1; TRBD2 aligns across 7 bases. This CDR3 is 15 amino acids long. The V gene end was trimmed by 3 bases and the J gene end by 7 bases; junction bases not matched to a gene: 9. Germline-derived CDR1 and CDR2 are MNHEY and SMNVEV (reference sequence). Here the CDR3 reads CASSFGGRAVNEQFF. The CDR3 coding sequence is TGTGCCAGCAGTTTTGGTGGGAGGGCCGTGAATGAGCAGTTCTTC.

This chain uses TRBV9 with TRBJ2-5, with a weak D call TRBD1 (5 bases). The V gene's germline CDR1 is SGDLS and CDR2 YYNGEE. V lost 0 bases and J 2 bases, leaving 8 bases between the germline ends. CDR3 length: 14 residues. CDR3 sequence (DNA): TGTGCCAGCAGCGTAGCGGACATTCAAGAGACCCAGTACTTC. Protein sequence: CASSVADIQETQYF. The whole variable domain, filled in from reference TRBV9 and TRBJ2-5, reads DSGVTQTPKHLITATGQRVTLRCSPRSGDLSVYWYQQSLDQGLQFLIQYYNGEERAKGNILERFSAQQFPDLHSELNLSSLELGDSALYFCASSVADIQETQYFGPGTRLLVL.

The count of this clone is one. The gene calls are TRBV11-2 and TRBJ2-5, with a possible D match to TRBD2 (5 bases). The V gene's germline CDR1 is SGHAT and CDR2 FQNNGV. V was clipped by 3 bases and J by 3 bases, with 14 bases between them. The CDR3 runs to 15 residues. CDR3 coding DNA: TGTGCCAGCAGCTTTTCGTGGGAGTGGAAAGAGACCCAGTACTTC. Translated, it gives CASSFSWEWKETQYF.

This chain joins TRBV25-1 and TRBJ2-3, with TRBD1 as a possible D gene (6 bases). This CDR3 comprises 14 residues. Trimming took 2 bases from V and 4 from J, leaving 10 bases between them. CDR1 MGHDK and CDR2 SYGVNS come from the germline V gene. CDR3 region: CASSEGGWADTQYF. CDR3 DNA sequence: TGTGCCAGCAGTGAAGGGGGCTGGGCAGATACGCAGTATTTT.

The table lists this clone with a few counts. This chain uses TRBV7-9 with TRBJ1-1; tentatively, D is TRBD1 (6 bases). V dropped 5 bases and J dropped 10 bases, with 17 bases sitting between them. CDR1 and CDR2 (germline): SEHNR, FQNEAQ (reference sequence). CDR3 length: 13 amino acids. CDR3 amino acids: CASSNSEGVVAFF. The CDR3 DNA reads as TGTGCCAGCAGCAATTCGGAGGGGGTCGTAGCTTTCTTT.

This chain connects TRBV4-1 to TRBJ2-1; D ambiguous. This CDR3 is 13 amino acids long. CDR1 and CDR2 from the germline V gene are MGHRA and YSYEKL. The ends were cut back, 4 bases at V and 6 bases at J, with 10 bases in the middle. CDR3 in amino acids: CASSPGDGNEQFF. CDR3 nucleotides: TGCGCCAGCAGCCCTGGCGATGGCAATGAGCAGTTCTTC.

CDR3 DNA sequence: TGTGCTACCGAGACAGAGGAGCGATATGGCTACACCTTC. This codes for CATETEERYGYTF. This sequence joins TRBV2 and TRBJ1-2; possibly TRBD1 for D (5 bases). The CDR3 runs 13 residues. Per germline, CDR1 SNHLY and CDR2 FYNNEI.

This CDR3 reads CASSPNSQSDYEQYF. The CDR3 DNA reads as TGCGCCAGCAGCCCAAACTCCCAATCGGACTACGAGCAGTACTTC. V is TRBV5-1 and J is TRBJ2-7, with D hard to call. V gave up 4 bases and J gave up 3 bases, with 17 bases separating them. The CDR3 consists of 15 residues. CDR1 SGHRS and CDR2 YFSETQ come from the germline V gene.

The gene calls are TRBV7-8 and TRBJ2-7; D remains unclear. Per germline, CDR1 SGHVS and CDR2 FQNEAQ. Trimming shortened V by 1 base and J by 4 bases, and 2 bases separated the two germline ends. CDR3 size: 11 residues. CDR3 in amino acids: CASSLVYEQYF. CDR3 nucleotides: TGTGCCAGCAGCTTAGTTTACGAGCAGTACTTC. The variable domain in full, completed from reference TRBV7-8 and TRBJ2-7, reads GAGVSQSPRYKVAKRGQDVALRCDPISGHVSLFWYQQALGQGPEFLTYFQNEAQLDKSGLPSDRFFAERPEGSVSTLKIQRTQQEDSAVYLCASSLVYEQYFGPGTRLTVT.

This clone showed up just a few times. The chain couples TRBV7-9 to TRBJ2-7; 8 bases line up with TRBD2. The CDR3 runs to 15 residues. The J segment lost 3 bases and the V segment lost 5 bases, leaving 9 bases of the junction unmatched. Per germline, CDR1 SEHNR and CDR2 FQNEAQ (reference sequence). The CDR3, as DNA: TGTGCCAGCAGCCCCGACGGAGCGGGAGTCTACGAGCAGTACTTC. It translates to CASSPDGAGVYEQYF. Combining the CDR3 with reference TRBV7-9 and TRBJ2-7 gives the whole variable domain DTGVSQNPRHKITKRGQNVTFRCDPISEHNRLYWYRQTLGQGPEFLTYFQNEAQLEKSRLLSDRFSAERPKGSFSTLEIQRTEQGDSAMYLCASSPDGAGVYEQYFGPGTRLTVT.